This TCR beta chain was profiled in a study of identical twins (dated by TCRdb to 2016 to 2018). Background on the whole study: To test whether fetal clonotypes persist, this study deep-sequenced TCR alpha and beta repertoires from monozygotic twins, from unrelated adults of various ages, and from cord blood. Replicate twin experiments were performed at different times using different library preparation protocols to rule out contamination.

A note on this clonotype: This clone's antigen is unknown. The input lacks base qualities; no much larger clone sits a single base away.

For this chain, trimming is 1 base at the V end and 0 bases at the J end, and the number of junction bases without a gene match is 3. From a lookup of the germline V gene (reference sequence), CDR1 and CDR2 are DFQATT and SNEGSKA. The CDR3 measures 15 amino acids from cysteine to phenylalanine. Here the CDR3 DNA is all that survives: 45 bases in frame from base 1. Libraries came from 5' RACE. The sample was run on an Illumina HiSeq 2000. A universal primer binding site was added through template switching, and the final cDNA carried a unique molecular identifier so that TCR cDNA molecules could be counted accurately. Specific primers in the conserved constant-segment region were used to synthesize first-strand cDNA for TCR alpha and beta chains. Each cDNA library was double barcoded, with a SMART-Mk sample barcode plus Illumina barcodes, to control for contamination. TruSeq adapter sequences, together with Illumina sample barcodes, were added in two successive PCR steps. The Illumina HiSeq platform was used with custom primers to sequence TCR alpha and beta cDNA libraries. On the study's bioinformatics: Unique molecular identifiers were extracted from raw reads with MiGEC, and CDR3 positions were determined with MiXCR. Recombination models were inferred per individual with the repgenHMM and IGoR tools using an EM algorithm. The tcR package in R was used for shared clonotype analysis, with sharing normalized by the product of cloneset sizes. Out-of-frame nonproductive sequences were analyzed to study raw recombination free of thymic and clonal selection effects. TCRdb cleaned the public reads at Q25 with fastp, built clones with MiXCR and kept in-frame beta chains. Every distinct CDR3 protein forms one entry, paired with its most common genes and DNA. The V and J calls shown here were made by TCRdb, not taken from the authors' results. The sample table shows hundreds of thousands of distinct CDR3 sequences, and more than 20% are seen once. The ten largest clonotypes hold just under 3% of the sample.

Every donor was a healthy Caucasian. Three pairs of female monozygotic twins, all aged roughly 18 to 30 years, made up the twin cohort. Positive isolation kits from Invitrogen were used to isolate CD4+ and CD8+ T cell populations. Results and caveats for the whole study, not just this receptor: In monozygotic twins, out-of-frame TCR alpha sharing was systematically underestimated by recombination models, although the models agreed with sharing between unrelated individuals. Because the same donors could not be followed over many years, the conclusions depended on cross-sectional statistical analysis. Compared with coincidental sharing between unrelated individuals, an excess of low generation-probability sequences was observed among out-of-frame TCR alpha sequences shared between twins. In beta out-of-frame sequences, excess twin sharing was weaker, because having fewer shared sequences lowered the signal-to-noise ratio. Invariant T cells such as MAIT and iNKT could partly confound zero-insertion analyses, although diverse VJ usage argued against such confounding for most clonotypes. Abundant cord blood beta clonotypes carried fewer insertions; young adult naive repertoires showed a weaker similar trend, while memory repertoires showed none.

This sample also belongs to another study, concerning T cells expressing NK-cell markers. The second publication reports: Eight or nine donors provided sorted CD3+CD56+NKG2C+, CD3+CD56+NKG2C- and CD3+CD56-NKG2C+ T-cell subsets, whose TCR beta-chain repertoires were profiled. Of the eight sequenced donors, seven were found to be HCMV-seropositive and one was found to be HCMV-seronegative. In several experiments an anti-gammadeltaTCR antibody was added to restrict sorting to alphabetaTCR-expressing T cells. In roughly six donors, the dominant CD3+CD56+NKG2C+ clonotypes ranked among the top 10 CD8+ clonotypes, making up about 1.0-7.5% of CD8+ T cells. Those dominant clonotypes were again the most abundant among CD3+CD56-NKG2C+ cells in a handful of donors, at roughly 25-65%. Whether the expanded NKG2C-expressing T cell clones were specific for HCMV antigens was left unclear. All eight donors whose samples were sequenced were randomly selected healthy volunteers, three of them men and five women. A commercial ELISA kit detecting HCMV-specific IgG in serum was used to determine HCMV serostatus. MIGEC was used to demultiplex reads and group the reads by UMI, and MiTCR was used to assemble and quantify clonotypes. To remove erroneous sequences, TCR cDNA sequences were retained only when supported by two or more reads. The tcR package was used for downstream repertoire analysis, with clonotypes matched between fractions based on CDR3 nucleotide sequence plus V segment. VDJmatch was used to annotate antigen specificity against VDJdb, with one amino acid substitution allowed in CDR3.

Sequenced input: CD4+ T cells sorted from blood. Here the chain combines TRBV20-1 and TRBJ2-5, and 9 junction bases match TRBD2. The receptor was derived from a woman aged 18-35 years in good health. The CDR3 region has the sequence CSARVPSGNQETQYF. The sequenced DNA: TGCAGTGCTAGAGTACCTAGCGGGAACCAAGAGACCCAGTACTTC.